The clone carrying this T cell receptor beta chain was counted a single time. V was trimmed by 0 bases and J by 7 bases, leaving 10 bases between them. The CDR3 extends over 14 amino acids. Germline V lookup: CDR1 LGHNA, CDR2 YNFKEQ. The data were taken from a study of blood T cell repertoires in COVID-19. Study-level information: Material from acute and convalescent COVID-19 was sourced from the United States, Italy and Spain. Sample material is recorded as cDNA or gDNA derived from T cells, B-cell-depleted T cells, or PBMCs.

As handled by the study authors: Amplification from reference gene primers served as the basis for estimated nucleated cell counts. The assay was immunoSEQ multiplex PCR, and TCRdb's table has in-frame clones only and misses some. The DNA was the basis for D and trimming; V, J and clone size are from that table. The sample includes approximately 90,000 clones, about 90% of them seen just once. The sequence was obtained from a human donor in a cohort sampled during active COVID-19. The sequencing sample was made of peripheral blood. The chain joins TRBV4-2 to TRBJ1-5; D remains unclear. The CDR3: CASSQDFAGQPQHF. As DNA, the CDR3 is TGTGCCAGCAGCCAAGATTTCGCAGGCCAGCCCCAGCATTTT.